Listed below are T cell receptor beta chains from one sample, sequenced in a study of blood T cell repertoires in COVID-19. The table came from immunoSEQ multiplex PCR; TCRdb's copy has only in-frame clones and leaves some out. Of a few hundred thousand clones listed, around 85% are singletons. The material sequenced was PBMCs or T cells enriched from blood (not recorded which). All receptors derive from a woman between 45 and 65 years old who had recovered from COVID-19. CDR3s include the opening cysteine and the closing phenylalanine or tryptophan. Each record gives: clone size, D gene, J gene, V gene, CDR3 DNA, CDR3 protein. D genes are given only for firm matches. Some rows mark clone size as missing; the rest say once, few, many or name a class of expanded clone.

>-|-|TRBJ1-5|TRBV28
TGTGCCAGCAGTTTATCCGGCGGGGGAAGGGATCAGCCCCAGCATTTT
CASSLSGGGRDQPQHF
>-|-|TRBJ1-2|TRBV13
TGTGCCAGCAGCTTAGGCCTCGGGGAGGGACGGTATGGCTACACCTTC
CASSLGLGEGRYGYTF
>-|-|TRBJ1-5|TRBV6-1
TGTGCCAGCAGTGAAAATCCGGGGGGCCAGCCCCAGCATTTT
CASSENPGGQPQHF
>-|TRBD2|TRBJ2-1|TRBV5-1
TGCGCCAGCAGCGTGGGACTAGCGGTCTACAATGAGCAGTTCTTC
CASSVGLAVYNEQFF
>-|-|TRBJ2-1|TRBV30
TGTGCCTGGAGCCCCCTTAATGAGCAGTTCTTC
CAWSPLNEQFF
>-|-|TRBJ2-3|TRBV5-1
TGCGCCAGCAGCCTGGAGCACACAGATACGCAGTATTTT
CASSLEHTDTQYF
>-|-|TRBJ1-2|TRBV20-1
TGCAGGACTGGGGGCTACTATGGCTACACCTTC
CRTGGYYGYTF
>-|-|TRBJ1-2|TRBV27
TGTGCCAGCAGTTTATTCCCCAGGGGTCTTAACTATGGCTACACCTTC
CASSLFPRGLNYGYTF
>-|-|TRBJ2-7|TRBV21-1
TGTGCCAGCAGCAAAAGACAGAGCTCCTACGAGCAGTACTTC
CASSKRQSSYEQYF
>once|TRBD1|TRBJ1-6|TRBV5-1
TGCGCCAGCAGCGGCCGGGACAGGGGAGTTGTGGGGAATTCACCCCTCCACTTT
CASSGRDRGVVGNSPLHF
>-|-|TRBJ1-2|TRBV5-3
TGTGCCAATGCTAGCTATGGCTACACCTTC
CANASYGYTF
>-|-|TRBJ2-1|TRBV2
TGTGCCAGCAGTCAGGCGGGCAATGAGCAGTTCTTC
CASSQAGNEQFF
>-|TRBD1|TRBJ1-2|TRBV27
TGTGCCAGCAGTCCGGGACAGTGGAGGTACTATGGCTACACCTTC
CASSPGQWRYYGYTF
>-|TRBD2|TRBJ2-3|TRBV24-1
TGTGCCACCAGTGATCCACTAGCGGGTCCCTCGGGGCTCCCAGATACGCAGTATTTT
CATSDPLAGPSGLPDTQYF
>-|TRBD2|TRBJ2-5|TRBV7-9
TGTGCCAGCAGCTTAGGGCTAGCGGCGGAGAGCGAGACCCAGTACTTC
CASSLGLAAESETQYF
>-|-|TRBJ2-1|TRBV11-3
TGTGCCAGCAGTTTCCTACAGCAGTTCTTC
CASSFLQQFF
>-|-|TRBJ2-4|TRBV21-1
TGTGCCAGCAGCACTAAAGCACCGGGACAGTGTTATCCCAAAAACATTCAGTACTTC
CASSTKAPGQCYPKNIQYF
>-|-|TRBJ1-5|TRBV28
TGTGCCAGCTCAAGCCAGGCGCGGCCCCAGCATTTT
CASSSQARPQHF
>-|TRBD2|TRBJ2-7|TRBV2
TGTGCCAGCAGCCTCACCCCGGGACTAGCGGGGTCCGAGCAGTACTTC
CASSLTPGLAGSEQYF
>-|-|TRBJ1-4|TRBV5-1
TGCGCCAGCAGCTTGGCAGGGGTGGGTGAAAAACTGTTTTTT
CASSLAGVGEKLFF
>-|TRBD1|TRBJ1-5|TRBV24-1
TGTGCCACCAGCGGACAGGGCTGGAGCAATCAGCCCCAGCATTTT
CATSGQGWSNQPQHF
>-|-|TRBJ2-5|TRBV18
TGTGCCAGCTCACCAGACAGGCAAGAGACCCAGTACTTC
CASSPDRQETQYF
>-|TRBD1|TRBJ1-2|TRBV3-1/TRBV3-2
TGTGCCAGCAGCCAACCGGGACAGGGACTAGTGAGTGGCTACACCTTC
CASSQPGQGLVSGYTF
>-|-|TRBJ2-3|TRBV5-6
TGTGCCAGCAGCCGCAACCCAGCGAGCACAGATACGCAGTATTTT
CASSRNPASTDTQYF
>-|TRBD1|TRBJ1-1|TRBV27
TGTGCCAGCAGTCGAACCGAACAGGGGACTGGGACTGAAGCTTTCTTT
CASSRTEQGTGTEAFF
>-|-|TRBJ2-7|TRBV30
TGTGCCTGGAGTGTAGGCGACAACTCCTACGAGCAGTACTTC
CAWSVGDNSYEQYF
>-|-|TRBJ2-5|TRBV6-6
TGTGCCAGCAGTTACTCATCCGTCCAAGAGACCCAGTACTTC
CASSYSSVQETQYF
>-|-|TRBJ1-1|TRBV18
TGTGCCAGCTCACCAAGCGACAGTAGGGAAGCTTTCTTT
CASSPSDSREAFF
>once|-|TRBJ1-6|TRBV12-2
TGTGCAAGTCGCTTAGCCGGAATAGACAGGTGGATGGAATTCTATAATTCACCCCTCCACTTT
CASRLAGIDRWMEFYNSPLHF
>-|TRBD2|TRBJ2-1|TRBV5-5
TGTGCCAGCAACCGGGGACTAAACAATGAGCAGTTCTTC
CASNRGLNNEQFF
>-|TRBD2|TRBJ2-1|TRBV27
TGTGCCAGCAGTTCCCCGGGACTAGCGGGACTGCGTGAGCAGTTCTTC
CASSSPGLAGLREQFF
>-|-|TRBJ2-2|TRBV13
TGTGCCAGCAGCTTATCTTCAGGCGGAGGGAACACCGGGGAGCTGTTTTTT
CASSLSSGGGNTGELFF
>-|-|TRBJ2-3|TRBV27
TGTGCCAGCAGTTTCTCCAGCACAGATACGCAGTATTTT
CASSFSSTDTQYF
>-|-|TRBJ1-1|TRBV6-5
TGTGCCAGCAGGGTGGAGGGAAGTGCGAACACTGAAGCTTTCTTT
CASRVEGSANTEAFF
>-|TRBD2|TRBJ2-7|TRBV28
TGTGCCAGCAACCAACCCGGGGGGTGGTACGAGCAGTACTTC
CASNQPGGWYEQYF
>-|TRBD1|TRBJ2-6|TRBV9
TGTGCCAGCAGCGTAGCGACAGGGGGACCCACTGGGGCCAACGTCCTGACTTTC
CASSVATGGPTGANVLTF
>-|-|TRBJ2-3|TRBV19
TGTGCCAGTAGTATAGGGCCGGGGTCAGATACGCAGTATTTT
CASSIGPGSDTQYF
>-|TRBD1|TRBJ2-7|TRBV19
TGTGCCAGTAGTATCGGCGGGACAGGCCTCTACGAGCAGTACTTC
CASSIGGTGLYEQYF
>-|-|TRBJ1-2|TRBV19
TGTGCCAGTAGTCCCGGGGTGGCAGGGGCGACTGGCTACACCTTC
CASSPGVAGATGYTF
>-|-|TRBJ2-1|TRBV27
TGTGCCAGCAGTTTATTTTCCGTTTACAATGAGCAGTTCTTC
CASSLFSVYNEQFF
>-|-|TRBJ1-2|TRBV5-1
TGCGCCAGCAGTCAAGAAGGGGAGGATTACTATGGCTACACCTTC
CASSQEGEDYYGYTF
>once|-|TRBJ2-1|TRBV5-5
TGTGCCAGCACCCTGCCCCCAGGAAATGAGCAGTTCTTC
CASTLPPGNEQFF
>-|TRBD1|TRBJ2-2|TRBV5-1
TGCGCCAGCAGCTTGGCTGGACAGGCCAGGGGCACCGGGGAGCTGTTTTTT
CASSLAGQARGTGELFF
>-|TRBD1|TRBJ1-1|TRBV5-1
TGCGCCAGCAGCAATACCGGGACAGGGAACACTGAAGCTTTCTTT
CASSNTGTGNTEAFF
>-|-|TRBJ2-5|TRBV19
TGTGCCAGTAGTGTTCGACTAGGGCGCGAGACCCAGTACTTC
CASSVRLGRETQYF
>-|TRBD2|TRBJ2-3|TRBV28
TGTGCCAGCAGTTTAAACCTCTTCTCGACTAGCGGGTCGGCAGATACGCAGTATTTT
CASSLNLFSTSGSADTQYF
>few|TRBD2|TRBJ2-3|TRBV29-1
TGCAGCGCCCCAGTAGCGGGGAGCACAGATACGCAGTATTTT
CSAPVAGSTDTQYF
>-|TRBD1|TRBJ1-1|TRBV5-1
TGCGCCAGCAGCTTGACAGGGGTGAACACTGAAGCTTTCTTT
CASSLTGVNTEAFF
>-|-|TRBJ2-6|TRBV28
TGCGCCCACACCCGCCCTCCCACTGGGGCCAACGTCCTGACTTTC
CAHTRPPTGANVLTF
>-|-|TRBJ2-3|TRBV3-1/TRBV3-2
TGTGCCAGCAGCCCCACGACGGTACAGGCGCAGTATTTT
CASSPTTVQAQYF
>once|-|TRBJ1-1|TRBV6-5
TGTGCCAGCAGTTTCGGAGGCAGAGACACTGAAGCTTTCTTT
CASSFGGRDTEAFF
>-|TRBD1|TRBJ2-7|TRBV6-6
TGTGCCAGCAGTACGGGACAGGGGACGTCCTACGAGCAGTACTTC
CASSTGQGTSYEQYF
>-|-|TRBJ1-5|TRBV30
TGTGCCCAGGGCCCTTCGGGCAATCAGCCCCAGCATTTT
CAQGPSGNQPQHF
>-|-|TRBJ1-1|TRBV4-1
TGCGCCAGCAGCCAAGGGCGGGCAGGCCTAACTTACACTGAAGCTTTCTTT
CASSQGRAGLTYTEAFF
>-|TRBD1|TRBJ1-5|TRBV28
TGTGCCAGCACAACAGGGGGCCTTAATCAGCCCCAGCATTTT
CASTTGGLNQPQHF
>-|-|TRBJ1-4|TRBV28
TGTGCCAGCAGGCGCCAACAGGGCCTAAATGAAAAACTGTTTTTT
CASRRQQGLNEKLFF
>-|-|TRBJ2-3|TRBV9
TGTGCCAGCAGCGTAGAGGCCTTCCCCCAAGCGGGAGATACGCAGTATTTT
CASSVEAFPQAGDTQYF